This is a list of T cell receptor beta chains from one sample in a study of cytomegalovirus exposure and HLA in healthy donors. Profiled with immunoSEQ multiplex PCR; TCRdb holds only in-frame clones, not every one. This table holds more than 90,000 clones, 82% found once. Input material: PBMCs. The source of these receptors is a man aged 50-59 years in good health and CMV-seronegative. CDR3s include the opening cysteine and the closing phenylalanine or tryptophan. Fields, in order: V gene, J gene, clone size, D gene, CDR3 protein, CDR3 DNA. The D gene is left open where the match is weak. Expanded clones are given a class, and other clones once, few, many or no size at all.

v_gene: TRBV9; j_gene: TRBJ1-1; abundance: -; d_gene: TRBD1; CDR3aa: CASSRRQGTEAFF; CDR3nt: TGTGCCAGCAGCAGGCGACAGGGAACTGAAGCTTTCTTT
v_gene: TRBV25-1; j_gene: TRBJ2-2; abundance: few; d_gene: -; CDR3aa: CASTPQSVPNTGELFF; CDR3nt: TGTGCCAGCACCCCCCAAAGCGTCCCGAACACCGGGGAGCTGTTTTTT
v_gene: TRBV28; j_gene: TRBJ1-5; abundance: -; d_gene: -; CDR3aa: CASSPPEAQPQHF; CDR3nt: TGTGCCAGCAGTCCACCCGAGGCCCAGCCCCAGCATTTT
v_gene: TRBV11-2; j_gene: TRBJ2-7; abundance: once; d_gene: -; CDR3aa: CASSLFPAVENPYEQYF; CDR3nt: TGTGCCAGCAGCTTATTCCCCGCGGTAGAGAATCCCTACGAGCAGTACTTC
v_gene: TRBV28; j_gene: TRBJ2-7; abundance: few; d_gene: TRBD2; CDR3aa: CASSRVAGGSYEQYF; CDR3nt: TGTGCCAGCAGCCGAGTAGCGGGAGGGTCCTACGAGCAGTACTTC
v_gene: TRBV6-6; j_gene: TRBJ1-2; abundance: -; d_gene: TRBD1; CDR3aa: CASSPTEGAESYGYTF; CDR3nt: TGTGCCAGCAGCCCCACGGAGGGGGCGGAATCCTATGGCTACACCTTC
v_gene: TRBV19; j_gene: TRBJ1-3; abundance: once; d_gene: -; CDR3aa: CASKEGLYSGNTIYF; CDR3nt: TGTGCCAGTAAAGAGGGACTATACTCTGGAAACACCATATATTTT
v_gene: TRBV19; j_gene: TRBJ2-7; abundance: once; d_gene: -; CDR3aa: CASSARDSSYEQYF; CDR3nt: TGTGCCAGTAGTGCGCGGGACAGCTCCTACGAGCAGTACTTC
v_gene: TRBV9; j_gene: TRBJ2-7; abundance: -; d_gene: -; CDR3aa: CASSARRGEQYF; CDR3nt: TGTGCCAGCAGCGCCCGGAGGGGCGAGCAGTACTTC
v_gene: TRBV6-6; j_gene: TRBJ2-7; abundance: -; d_gene: TRBD1; CDR3aa: CASSYASGQGYEQYF; CDR3nt: TGTGCCAGCAGTTACGCCTCCGGACAGGGTTACGAGCAGTACTTC
v_gene: TRBV15; j_gene: TRBJ1-2; abundance: -; d_gene: -; CDR3aa: CATSAPHQGIYGYTF; CDR3nt: TGTGCCACCAGCGCCCCCCACCAGGGGATCTATGGCTACACCTTC
v_gene: TRBV10-2; j_gene: TRBJ2-1; abundance: few; d_gene: -; CDR3aa: CASRRGEGRTNEQFF; CDR3nt: TGCGCCAGCAGACGGGGAGAGGGTAGGACGAATGAGCAGTTCTTC
v_gene: TRBV7-9; j_gene: TRBJ2-1; abundance: -; d_gene: TRBD2; CDR3aa: CASSPTYSAGGGREQFF; CDR3nt: TGTGCCAGCAGCCCGACTTATTCAGCGGGAGGGGGACGAGAGCAGTTCTTC
v_gene: TRBV7-3; j_gene: TRBJ2-7; abundance: -; d_gene: -; CDR3aa: CASSKTDSYEQYF; CDR3nt: TGTGCCAGCAGCAAAACAGATTCCTACGAGCAGTACTTC
v_gene: TRBV27; j_gene: TRBJ2-1; abundance: -; d_gene: -; CDR3aa: CASSLSVEGSYNEQFF; CDR3nt: TGTGCCAGCAGTTTATCGGTGGAGGGGTCCTACAATGAGCAGTTCTTC
v_gene: TRBV6-1; j_gene: TRBJ1-2; abundance: -; d_gene: -; CDR3aa: CASSETGRGYGYTF; CDR3nt: TGTGCCAGCAGCGAGACCGGGAGAGGTTATGGCTACACCTTC
v_gene: TRBV6-5; j_gene: TRBJ2-7; abundance: -; d_gene: -; CDR3aa: CASSQLGTGNEQYF; CDR3nt: TGTGCCAGCAGTCAATTGGGTACAGGGAACGAGCAGTACTTC
v_gene: TRBV10-2; j_gene: TRBJ2-3; abundance: -; d_gene: TRBD2; CDR3aa: CASREGGRRSDTQYF; CDR3nt: TGCGCCAGCAGAGAGGGCGGGAGGAGATCAGATACGCAGTATTTT
v_gene: TRBV10-3; j_gene: TRBJ2-2; abundance: -; d_gene: TRBD1; CDR3aa: CAGRDRGDTGELFF; CDR3nt: TGTGCCGGCCGGGACAGGGGCGACACCGGGGAGCTGTTTTTT
v_gene: TRBV28; j_gene: TRBJ2-4; abundance: -; d_gene: TRBD1; CDR3aa: CASSFRTGKNIQYF; CDR3nt: TGTGCCAGCAGTTTCCGGACAGGGAAAAACATTCAGTACTTC
v_gene: TRBV4-3; j_gene: TRBJ2-5; abundance: once; d_gene: -; CDR3aa: CASSQTGLAGETQYF; CDR3nt: TGCGCCAGCAGCCAGACGGGACTGGCGGGAGAGACCCAGTACTTC
v_gene: TRBV5-4; j_gene: TRBJ2-1; abundance: -; d_gene: TRBD2; CDR3aa: CASSLGGTSGINEQFF; CDR3nt: TGTGCCAGCAGCTTGGGGGGGACTAGCGGGATTAATGAGCAGTTCTTC
v_gene: TRBV9; j_gene: TRBJ2-2; abundance: -; d_gene: -; CDR3aa: CASSLGKNTGELFF; CDR3nt: TGTGCCAGCAGCCTCGGGAAGAACACCGGGGAGCTGTTTTTT
v_gene: TRBV10-3; j_gene: TRBJ1-1; abundance: -; d_gene: -; CDR3aa: CAIRQSNTEAFF; CDR3nt: TGTGCCATCAGACAATCGAACACTGAAGCTTTCTTT
v_gene: TRBV28; j_gene: TRBJ2-7; abundance: -; d_gene: TRBD2; CDR3aa: CASRGAGVNYEQYF; CDR3nt: TGTGCCAGCAGGGGAGCGGGAGTGAACTACGAGCAGTACTTC
v_gene: TRBV5-4; j_gene: TRBJ2-7; abundance: once; d_gene: -; CDR3aa: CASSRAGHSYEQYF; CDR3nt: TGTGCCAGCAGCAGGGCGGGTCACTCCTACGAGCAGTACTTC
v_gene: TRBV18; j_gene: TRBJ2-7; abundance: -; d_gene: -; CDR3aa: CASSPGDTSYEQYF; CDR3nt: TGTGCCAGCTCACCCGGGGACACAAGCTACGAGCAGTACTTC
v_gene: TRBV28; j_gene: TRBJ1-1; abundance: -; d_gene: -; CDR3aa: CASSRPGSMNTEAFF; CDR3nt: TGTGCCAGCAGCCGCCCAGGGTCCATGAACACTGAAGCTTTCTTT
v_gene: TRBV5-4; j_gene: TRBJ2-7; abundance: -; d_gene: TRBD2; CDR3aa: CASSLASGRAHEQYF; CDR3nt: TGTGCCAGCAGCTTGGCCAGCGGGAGGGCGCACGAGCAGTACTTC
v_gene: TRBV28; j_gene: TRBJ2-7; abundance: -; d_gene: -; CDR3aa: CASSLPRYEQYF; CDR3nt: TGTGCCAGCAGTTTACCTCGCTACGAGCAGTACTTC
v_gene: TRBV5-1; j_gene: TRBJ2-3; abundance: -; d_gene: TRBD2; CDR3aa: CASSWGGRAPDTQYF; CDR3nt: TGCGCCAGCAGCTGGGGCGGGAGGGCCCCCGATACGCAGTATTTT
v_gene: TRBV10-3; j_gene: TRBJ2-3; abundance: -; d_gene: -; CDR3aa: CAASFTVAEMSDTQYF; CDR3nt: TGTGCCGCCTCCTTTACCGTAGCGGAGATGTCAGATACGCAGTATTTT
v_gene: TRBV27; j_gene: TRBJ1-4; abundance: few; d_gene: TRBD1; CDR3aa: CASSLQSGQGIEKLFF; CDR3nt: TGTGCCAGCAGTTTACAGTCGGGACAGGGGATTGAAAAACTGTTTTTT
v_gene: TRBV6-4; j_gene: TRBJ1-6; abundance: -; d_gene: -; CDR3aa: CASSQAMDSPLHF; CDR3nt: TGTGCCAGCAGTCAGGCAATGGATTCACCCCTCCACTTT
v_gene: TRBV5-4; j_gene: TRBJ2-3; abundance: -; d_gene: -; CDR3aa: CRTGTTLDTDTQYF; CDR3nt: TGTCGTACGGGAACCACGCTGGACACAGATACGCAGTATTTT
v_gene: TRBV4-1; j_gene: TRBJ1-1; abundance: few; d_gene: -; CDR3aa: CASSRLGHQSNTEAFF; CDR3nt: TGCGCCAGCAGCCGATTGGGACACCAGTCGAACACTGAAGCTTTCTTT
v_gene: TRBV21-1; j_gene: TRBJ1-5; abundance: -; d_gene: -; CDR3aa: CASSPKERGGQPQHF; CDR3nt: TGTGCCAGCAGCCCCAAAGAAAGGGGTGGTCAGCCCCAGCATTTT
v_gene: TRBV7-3; j_gene: TRBJ2-2; abundance: -; d_gene: TRBD2; CDR3aa: CASSPTGTSGRAGTGELFF; CDR3nt: TGTGCCAGCAGCCCTACGGGTACTAGCGGGAGGGCGGGCACCGGGGAGCTGTTTTTT
v_gene: TRBV25-1; j_gene: TRBJ2-1; abundance: -; d_gene: TRBD2; CDR3aa: CASSVEGSGAEQFF; CDR3nt: TGTGCCAGCAGTGTCGAGGGTAGCGGGGCCGAGCAGTTCTTC
v_gene: TRBV10-1; j_gene: TRBJ2-1; abundance: -; d_gene: TRBD2; CDR3aa: CASSDHGTSSGNEQFF; CDR3nt: TGCGCCAGCAGTGACCACGGGACTAGCAGTGGCAATGAGCAGTTCTTC
v_gene: TRBV28; j_gene: TRBJ2-7; abundance: -; d_gene: TRBD1; CDR3aa: CASRQPGQGFYEQYF; CDR3nt: TGTGCCAGCAGACAGCCGGGACAGGGCTTTTACGAGCAGTACTTC
v_gene: TRBV2; j_gene: TRBJ2-3; abundance: -; d_gene: TRBD1; CDR3aa: CASSGQGGGDTQYF; CDR3nt: TGTGCCAGCAGCGGACAGGGTGGTGGTGATACGCAGTATTTT
v_gene: TRBV28; j_gene: TRBJ2-5; abundance: -; d_gene: -; CDR3aa: CASSYGGGGIETQYF; CDR3nt: TGTGCCAGCAGTTACGGGGGAGGGGGGATAGAGACCCAGTACTTC
v_gene: TRBV27; j_gene: TRBJ2-6; abundance: -; d_gene: -; CDR3aa: CASSTTGFGANVLTF; CDR3nt: TGTGCCAGCAGTACAACAGGGTTTGGGGCCAACGTCCTGACTTTC
v_gene: TRBV7-2; j_gene: TRBJ2-7; abundance: once; d_gene: TRBD2; CDR3aa: CASSLRTSGDYEQYF; CDR3nt: TGTGCCAGCAGCTTAAGGACTAGCGGGGACTACGAGCAGTACTTC
v_gene: TRBV18; j_gene: TRBJ2-1; abundance: -; d_gene: TRBD1; CDR3aa: CASSPRNRQGANEQFF; CDR3nt: TGTGCCAGCTCTCCTCGGAATCGGCAGGGGGCCAATGAGCAGTTCTTC
v_gene: TRBV29-1; j_gene: TRBJ2-1; abundance: few; d_gene: -; CDR3aa: CSARGAGLTASSYNEQFF; CDR3nt: TGCAGCGCCCGAGGCGCAGGGTTAACAGCGAGCTCCTACAATGAGCAGTTCTTC
v_gene: TRBV28; j_gene: TRBJ2-6; abundance: -; d_gene: TRBD2; CDR3aa: CASSPIGGLAGFSSGANVLTF; CDR3nt: TGTGCCAGCAGTCCGATCGGAGGACTAGCGGGATTTAGCTCTGGGGCCAACGTCCTGACTTTC